The present T cell receptor beta chain was sequenced within a study of cytomegalovirus exposure and HLA in healthy donors. V lost 3 bases to trimming and J lost 9 bases, with 15 bases between them. Germline lookup yields CDR1 MDHEN and CDR2 SYDVKM. This CDR3 region has 13 residues. This clone was seen a handful of times. Sequencing was performed with immunoSEQ multiplex PCR; in TCRdb, only in-frame clones are kept and a portion is missing. The table includes about 260,000 clones, about 90% detected once. This chain uses TRBV28 with TRBJ2-7; no reliable D call. The receptor comes from a woman aged 30 to 39 in good health and CMV-seronegative. Sample: PBMCs. The CDR3 coding sequence is TGTGCCAGCAGTTTCAGAAACTACGTTGTGCAGTACTTC. Translation: CASSFRNYVVQYF.